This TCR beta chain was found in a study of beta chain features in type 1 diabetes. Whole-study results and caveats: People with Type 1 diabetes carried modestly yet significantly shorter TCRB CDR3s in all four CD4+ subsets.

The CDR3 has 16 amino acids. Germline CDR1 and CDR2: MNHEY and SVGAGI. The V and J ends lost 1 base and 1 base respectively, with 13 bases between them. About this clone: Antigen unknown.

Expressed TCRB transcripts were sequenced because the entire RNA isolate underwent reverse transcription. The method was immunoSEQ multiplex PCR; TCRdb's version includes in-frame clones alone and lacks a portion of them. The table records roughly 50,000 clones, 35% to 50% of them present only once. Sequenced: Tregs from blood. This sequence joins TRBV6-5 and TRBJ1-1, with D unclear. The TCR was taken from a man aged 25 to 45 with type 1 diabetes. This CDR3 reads CASSYFLGSSNTEAFF. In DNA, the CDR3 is TGTGCCAGCAGTTACTTTCTTGGCTCCTCGAACACTGAAGCTTTCTTT.